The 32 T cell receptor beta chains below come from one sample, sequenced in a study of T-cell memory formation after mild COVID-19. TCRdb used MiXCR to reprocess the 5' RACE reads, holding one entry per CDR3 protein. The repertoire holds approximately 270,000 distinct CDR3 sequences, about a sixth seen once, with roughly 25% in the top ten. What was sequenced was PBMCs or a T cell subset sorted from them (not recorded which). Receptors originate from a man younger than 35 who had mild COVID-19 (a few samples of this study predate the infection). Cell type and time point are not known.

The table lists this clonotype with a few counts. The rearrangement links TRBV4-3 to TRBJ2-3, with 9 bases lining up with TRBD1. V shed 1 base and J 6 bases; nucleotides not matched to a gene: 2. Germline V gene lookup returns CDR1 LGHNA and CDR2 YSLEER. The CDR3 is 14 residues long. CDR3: CASSQGQGGDTQYF. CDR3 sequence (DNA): TGCGCCAGCAGCCAAGGACAGGGGGGCGATACGCAGTATTTT.

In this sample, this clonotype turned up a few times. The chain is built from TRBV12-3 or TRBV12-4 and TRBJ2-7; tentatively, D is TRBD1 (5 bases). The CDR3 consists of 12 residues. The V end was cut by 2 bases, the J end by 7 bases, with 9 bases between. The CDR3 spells CASSLNRQEQYF. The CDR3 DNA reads TGTGCCAGCAGTTTAAACAGGCAGGAGCAGTACTTC.

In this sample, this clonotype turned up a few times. The CDR3 sequence: CASSPRGGLTEAFF. Here the CDR3 DNA reads TGTGCCAGCAGCCCCCGGGGGGGGTTGACTGAAGCTTTCTTT. The V call is TRBV6-6, the J call TRBJ1-1, with D perhaps matching TRBD1 (5 bases). V was trimmed by 6 bases and J by 5 bases, leaving 16 bases between them. The CDR3 has 14 residues. Germline lookup yields CDR1 MNHNY and CDR2 SVGAGI (reference sequence).

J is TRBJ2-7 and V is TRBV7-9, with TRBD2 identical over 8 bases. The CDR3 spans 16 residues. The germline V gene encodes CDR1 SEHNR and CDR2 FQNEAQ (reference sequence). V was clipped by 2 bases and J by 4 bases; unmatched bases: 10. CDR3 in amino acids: CASSLTPGGERYEQYF. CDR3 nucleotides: TGTGCCAGCAGCTTAACCCCGGGAGGGGAAAGGTACGAGCAGTACTTC.

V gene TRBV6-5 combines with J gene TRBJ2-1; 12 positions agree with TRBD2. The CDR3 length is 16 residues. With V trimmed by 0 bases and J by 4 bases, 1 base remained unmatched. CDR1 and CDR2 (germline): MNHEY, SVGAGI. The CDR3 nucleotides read TGTGCCAGCAGTTACTCGACTAGCGGGAGATACAATGAGCAGTTCTTC. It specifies CASSYSTSGRYNEQFF.

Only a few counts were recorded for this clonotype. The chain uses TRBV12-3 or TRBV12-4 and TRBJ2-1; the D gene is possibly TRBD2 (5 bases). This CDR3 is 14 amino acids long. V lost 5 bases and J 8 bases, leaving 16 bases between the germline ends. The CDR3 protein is CASSRRDEWDEQFF. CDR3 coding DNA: TGTGCCAGCAGTCGCCGGGATGAGTGGGATGAGCAGTTCTTC.

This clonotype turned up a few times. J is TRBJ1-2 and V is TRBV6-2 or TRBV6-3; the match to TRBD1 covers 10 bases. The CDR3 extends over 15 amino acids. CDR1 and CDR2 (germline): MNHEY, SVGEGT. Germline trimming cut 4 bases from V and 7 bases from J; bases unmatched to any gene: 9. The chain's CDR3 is CASSSLTGGFGGYTF. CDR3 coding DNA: TGTGCCAGCAGTTCACTGACAGGGGGCTTTGGTGGCTACACCTTC.

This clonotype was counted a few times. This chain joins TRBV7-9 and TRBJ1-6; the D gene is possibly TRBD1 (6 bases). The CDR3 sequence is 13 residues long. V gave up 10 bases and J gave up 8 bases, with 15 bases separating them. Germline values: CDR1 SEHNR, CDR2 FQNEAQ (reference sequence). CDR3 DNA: TGTGCCACAGAAGGGGGGAATGATTCACCCCTCCACTTT. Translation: CATEGGNDSPLHF.

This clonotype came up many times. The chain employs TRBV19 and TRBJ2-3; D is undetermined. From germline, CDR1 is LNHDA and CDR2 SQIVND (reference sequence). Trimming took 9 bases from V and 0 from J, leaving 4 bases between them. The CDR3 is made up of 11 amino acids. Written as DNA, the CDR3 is TGTGCCAGGACTAGCACAGATACGCAGTATTTT. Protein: CARTSTDTQYF.

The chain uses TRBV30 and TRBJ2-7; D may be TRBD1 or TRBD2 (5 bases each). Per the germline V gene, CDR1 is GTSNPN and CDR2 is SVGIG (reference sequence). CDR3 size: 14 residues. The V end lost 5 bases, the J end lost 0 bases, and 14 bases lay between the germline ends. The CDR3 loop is CAWSGTASSYEQYF. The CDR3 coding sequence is TGTGCCTGGTCTGGGACGGCGAGCTCCTACGAGCAGTACTTC.

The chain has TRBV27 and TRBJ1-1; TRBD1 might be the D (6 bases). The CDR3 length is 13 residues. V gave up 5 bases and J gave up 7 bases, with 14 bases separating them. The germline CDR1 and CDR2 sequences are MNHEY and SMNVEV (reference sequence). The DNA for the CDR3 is TGTGCCAGCAGTCTAGAGGGGGTGAGTGAAGCTTTCTTT. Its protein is CASSLEGVSEAFF.

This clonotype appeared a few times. The CDR3 region is CAISPDRATYEQYF. The CDR3 coding sequence is TGTGCCATCAGTCCGGACAGGGCAACCTACGAGCAGTACTTC. The chain carries TRBV10-3 and TRBJ2-7, with 8 bases lining up with TRBD1. Germline V gives CDR1 ENHRY, CDR2 SYGVKD. The junction had 5 bases not matched to a gene; V was cut back by 5 bases and J by 2 bases. CDR3 length: 14 residues.

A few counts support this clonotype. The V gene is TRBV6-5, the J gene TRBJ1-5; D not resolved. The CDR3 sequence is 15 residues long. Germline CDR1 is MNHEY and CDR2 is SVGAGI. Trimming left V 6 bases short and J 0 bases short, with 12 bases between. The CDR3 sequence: CASRGSGFSNQPQHF. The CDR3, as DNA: TGTGCCAGCAGGGGGTCCGGTTTTAGCAATCAGCCCCAGCATTTT.

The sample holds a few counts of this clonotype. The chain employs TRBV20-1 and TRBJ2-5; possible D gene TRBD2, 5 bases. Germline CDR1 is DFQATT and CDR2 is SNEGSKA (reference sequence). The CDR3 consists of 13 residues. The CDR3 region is CSLAPRVQETQYF. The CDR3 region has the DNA TGCAGCCTAGCTCCCCGCGTCCAAGAGACCCAGTACTTC.

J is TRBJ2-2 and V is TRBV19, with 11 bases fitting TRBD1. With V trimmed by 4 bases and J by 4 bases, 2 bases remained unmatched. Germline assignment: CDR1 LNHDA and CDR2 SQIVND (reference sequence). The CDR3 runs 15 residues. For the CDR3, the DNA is TGTGCCAGTAGTACGGGACAGGGGGGCACCGGGGAGCTGTTTTTT. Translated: CASSTGQGGTGELFF.

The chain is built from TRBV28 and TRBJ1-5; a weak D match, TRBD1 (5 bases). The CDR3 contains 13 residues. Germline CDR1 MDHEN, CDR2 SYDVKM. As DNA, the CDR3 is TGTGGAACGGGCAGGGTAGGAAATCAGCCCCAGCATTTT. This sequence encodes CGTGRVGNQPQHF.

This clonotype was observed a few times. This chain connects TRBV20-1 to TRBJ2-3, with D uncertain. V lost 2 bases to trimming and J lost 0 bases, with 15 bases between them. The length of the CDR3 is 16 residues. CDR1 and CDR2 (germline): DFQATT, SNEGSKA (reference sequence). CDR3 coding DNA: TGCAGTGCTAGACCCCAGCCAGGCTTCAGCACAGATACGCAGTATTTT. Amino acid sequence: CSARPQPGFSTDTQYF.

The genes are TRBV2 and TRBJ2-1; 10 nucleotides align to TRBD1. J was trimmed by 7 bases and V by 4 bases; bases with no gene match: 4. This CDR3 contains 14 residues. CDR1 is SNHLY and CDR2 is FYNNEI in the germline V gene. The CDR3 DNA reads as TGTGCCAGCAGTGCTTGGACAGGGGGGAATGAGCAGTTCTTC. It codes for CASSAWTGGNEQFF.

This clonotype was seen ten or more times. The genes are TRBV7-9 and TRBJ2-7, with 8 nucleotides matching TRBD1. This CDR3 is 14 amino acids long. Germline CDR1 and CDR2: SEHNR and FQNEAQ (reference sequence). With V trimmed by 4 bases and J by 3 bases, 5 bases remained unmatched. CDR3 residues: CASSSEDRVYEQYF. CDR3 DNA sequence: TGTGCCAGCAGCTCAGAGGACAGGGTCTACGAGCAGTACTTC.

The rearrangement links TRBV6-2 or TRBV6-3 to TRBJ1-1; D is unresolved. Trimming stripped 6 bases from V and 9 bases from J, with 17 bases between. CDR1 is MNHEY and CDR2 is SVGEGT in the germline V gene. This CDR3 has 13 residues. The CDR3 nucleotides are TGTGCCAGCAGCCTCGGAACCGGGAGCCAAGCTTTCTTT. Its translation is CASSLGTGSQAFF.

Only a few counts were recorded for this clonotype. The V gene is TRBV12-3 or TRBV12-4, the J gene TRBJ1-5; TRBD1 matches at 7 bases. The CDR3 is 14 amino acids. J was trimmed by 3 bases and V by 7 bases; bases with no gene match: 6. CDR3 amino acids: CASNRGPHNQPQHF. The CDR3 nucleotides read TGTGCCAGCAACAGGGGCCCACACAATCAGCCCCAGCATTTT.

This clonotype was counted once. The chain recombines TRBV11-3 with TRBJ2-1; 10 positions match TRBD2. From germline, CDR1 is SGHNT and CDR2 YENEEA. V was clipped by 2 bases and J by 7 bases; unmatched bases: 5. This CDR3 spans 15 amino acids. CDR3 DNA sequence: TGTGCCAGCAGCTTACGGACTAGCGGTAGAAATGAGCAGTTCTTC. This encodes CASSLRTSGRNEQFF.

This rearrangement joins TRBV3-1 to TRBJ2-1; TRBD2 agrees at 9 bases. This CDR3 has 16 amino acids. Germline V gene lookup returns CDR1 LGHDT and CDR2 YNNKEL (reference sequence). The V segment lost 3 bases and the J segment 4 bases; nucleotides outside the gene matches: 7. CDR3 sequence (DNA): TGTGCCAGCAGCCAGCAACGCGGGGGGGGGTACAATGAGCAGTTCTTC. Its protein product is CASSQQRGGGYNEQFF.

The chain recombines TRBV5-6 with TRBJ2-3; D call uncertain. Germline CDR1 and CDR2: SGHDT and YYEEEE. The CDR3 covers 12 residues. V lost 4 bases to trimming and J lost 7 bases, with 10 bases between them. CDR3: CASSMGTNTQYF. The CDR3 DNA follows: TGTGCCAGCAGCATGGGTACGAATACGCAGTATTTT.

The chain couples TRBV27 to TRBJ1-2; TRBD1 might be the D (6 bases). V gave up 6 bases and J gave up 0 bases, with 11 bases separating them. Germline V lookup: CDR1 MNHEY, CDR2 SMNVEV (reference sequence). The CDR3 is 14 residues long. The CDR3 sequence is CASRDRLANYGYTF. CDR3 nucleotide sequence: TGTGCCAGCAGAGACAGGTTAGCTAACTATGGCTACACCTTC.

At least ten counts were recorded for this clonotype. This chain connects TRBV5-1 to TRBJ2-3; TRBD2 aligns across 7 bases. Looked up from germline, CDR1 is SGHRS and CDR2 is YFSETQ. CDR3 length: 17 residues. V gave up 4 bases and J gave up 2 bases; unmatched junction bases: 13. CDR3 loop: CASSPYSGGGATDTQYF. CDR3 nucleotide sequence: TGCGCCAGCAGCCCCTACTCGGGCGGGGGAGCCACAGATACGCAGTATTTT.

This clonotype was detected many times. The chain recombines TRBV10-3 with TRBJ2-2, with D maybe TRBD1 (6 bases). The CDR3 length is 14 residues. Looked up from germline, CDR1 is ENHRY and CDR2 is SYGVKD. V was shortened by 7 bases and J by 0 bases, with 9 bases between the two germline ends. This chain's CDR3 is CAINRDTNTGELFF. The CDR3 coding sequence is TGTGCCATCAACCGGGACACGAACACCGGGGAGCTGTTTTTT.

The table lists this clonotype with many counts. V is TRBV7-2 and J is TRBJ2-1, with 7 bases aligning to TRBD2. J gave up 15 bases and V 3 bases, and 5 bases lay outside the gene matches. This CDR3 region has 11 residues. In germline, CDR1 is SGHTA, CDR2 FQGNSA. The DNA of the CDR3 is TGTGCCAGCAGCTTTCTAGCGGTATTGTTCTTC. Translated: CASSFLAVLFF.

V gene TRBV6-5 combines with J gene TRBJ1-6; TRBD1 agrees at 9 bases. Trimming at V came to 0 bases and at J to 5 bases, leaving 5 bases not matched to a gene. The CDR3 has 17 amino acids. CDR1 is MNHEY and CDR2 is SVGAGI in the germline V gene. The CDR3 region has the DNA TGTGCCAGCAGTTACTCCCGGACAGGGGTTAATAATTCACCCCTCCACTTT. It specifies CASSYSRTGVNNSPLHF.

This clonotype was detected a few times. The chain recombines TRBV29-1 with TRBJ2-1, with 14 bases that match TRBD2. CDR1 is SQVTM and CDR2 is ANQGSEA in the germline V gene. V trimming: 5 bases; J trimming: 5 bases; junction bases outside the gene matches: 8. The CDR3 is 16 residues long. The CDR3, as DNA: TGCAGCGTTTTTCGGACTAGCGGGGGGTCCCACAATGAGCAGTTCTTC. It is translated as CSVFRTSGGSHNEQFF.

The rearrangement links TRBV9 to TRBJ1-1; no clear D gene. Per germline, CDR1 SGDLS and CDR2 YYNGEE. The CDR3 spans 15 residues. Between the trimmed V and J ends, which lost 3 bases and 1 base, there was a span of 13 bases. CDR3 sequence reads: CASSGGREANTEAFF. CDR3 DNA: TGTGCCAGCAGCGGCGGGCGGGAGGCGAACACTGAAGCTTTCTTT.

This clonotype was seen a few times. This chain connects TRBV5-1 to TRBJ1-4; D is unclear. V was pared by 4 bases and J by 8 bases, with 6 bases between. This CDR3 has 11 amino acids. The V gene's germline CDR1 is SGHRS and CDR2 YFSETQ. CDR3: CASSPGEKLFF. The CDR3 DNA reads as TGCGCCAGCAGCCCTGGGGAAAAACTGTTTTTT. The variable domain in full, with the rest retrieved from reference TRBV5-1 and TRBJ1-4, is KAGVTQTPRYLIKTRGQQVTLSCSPISGHRSVSWYQQTPGQGLQFLFEYFSETQRNKGNFPGRFSGRQFSNSRSEMNVSTLELGDSALYLCASSPGEKLFFGSGTQLSVL.